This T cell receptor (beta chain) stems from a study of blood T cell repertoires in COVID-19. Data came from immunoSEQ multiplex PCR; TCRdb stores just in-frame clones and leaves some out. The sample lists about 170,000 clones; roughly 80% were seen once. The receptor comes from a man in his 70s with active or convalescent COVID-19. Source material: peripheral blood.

CDR3 sequence: CASSWGENTEAFF. CDR3 in DNA: TGTGCCAGCTCATGGGGGGAGAACACTGAAGCTTTCTTT. This chain uses TRBV18 with TRBJ1-1, with D possibly being TRBD1 (5 bases). CDR3 size: 13 residues. Trimming cost V 5 bases and J 1 base, with 8 bases left between them. From germline, CDR1 is KGHSH and CDR2 LQKENI.